The T cell receptor (beta chain) under discussion was sequenced for a study of blood T cell repertoires in COVID-19. The overall study: Sources were T cells, B-cell-depleted T cells, or PBMCs; the material itself was cDNA or gDNA.

In the authors' methods: Reference gene primers were amplified, and this amplification served to estimate nucleated cell counts. Measured with immunoSEQ multiplex PCR; TCRdb has only the in-frame clones, and not every one. That table is the source of V, J and clone size, and D and trimming were worked out from the DNA. The sample has about 100,000 clones; around 75% are singletons. The specimen sequenced was peripheral blood. The receptor was isolated from a human donor in a cohort sampled during active COVID-19.

Here the CDR3 DNA reads TGTGCCAGCAGTAATTATATCGGTTCACCCCTCCACTTT. It is translated as CASSNYIGSPLHF. The chain has TRBV27 and TRBJ1-6; D call uncertain. The ends were cut back, 5 bases at V and 9 bases at J, with 11 bases in the middle. This CDR3 has 13 residues. Germline CDR1 and CDR2: MNHEY and SMNVEV (reference sequence).